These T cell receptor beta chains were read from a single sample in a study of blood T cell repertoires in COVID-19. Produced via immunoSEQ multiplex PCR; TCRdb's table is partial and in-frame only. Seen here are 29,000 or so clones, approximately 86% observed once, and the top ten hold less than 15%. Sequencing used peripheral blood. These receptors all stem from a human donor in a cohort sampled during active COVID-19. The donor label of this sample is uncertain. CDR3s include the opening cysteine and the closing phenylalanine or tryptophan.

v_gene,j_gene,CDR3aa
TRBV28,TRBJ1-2,CASKSGQMNYGYTF
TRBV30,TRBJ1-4,CAWSVLMFEKLFF
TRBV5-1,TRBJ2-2,CASSLGTDTGELFF
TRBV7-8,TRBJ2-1,CASSLEGQPHNEQFF
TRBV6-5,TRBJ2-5,CASSLQGNRGETQYF
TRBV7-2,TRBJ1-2,CASSLSGGPYGYTF
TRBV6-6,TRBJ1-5,CASSYRGTGLNQPQHF
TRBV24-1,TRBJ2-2,CATSDLTGEIGELFF
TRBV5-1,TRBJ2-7,CASSLDLAGGFYEQYF
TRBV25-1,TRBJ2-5,CASSEYPSGSPETQYF
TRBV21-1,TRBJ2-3,CASSKGPSDTQYF
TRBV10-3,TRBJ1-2,CATNPGTPRGGYTF
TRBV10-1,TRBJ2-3,CASSEQRSSTDTQYF
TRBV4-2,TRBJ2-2,CASSRIGLAGGKYTGELFF
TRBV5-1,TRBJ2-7,CASSLGGGSYDEQYF
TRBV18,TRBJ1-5,CASSPTSGQGQPQHF
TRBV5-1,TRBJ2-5,CASSLALAGGSGETQYF
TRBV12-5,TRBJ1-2,CASAGTNYGYTF
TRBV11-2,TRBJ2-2,CASSLTGAPHTGELFF
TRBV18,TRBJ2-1,CASRTSGGDNEQFF
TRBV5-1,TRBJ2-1,CASSFRLAGGSEQFF
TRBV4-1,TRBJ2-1,CASSRGLAGVNEQFF
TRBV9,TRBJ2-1,CASSAQGNYNEQFF
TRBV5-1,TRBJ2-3,CASSLEGGLVADTQYF
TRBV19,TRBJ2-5,CASSIWGTGEETQYF
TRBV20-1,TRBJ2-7,CSASSSGTYEQYF
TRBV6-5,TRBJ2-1,CATQTSGRGRNEQFF
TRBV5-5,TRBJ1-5,CASSRGQTNQPQHF
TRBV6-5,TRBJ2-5,CASSTNRQSQETQYF
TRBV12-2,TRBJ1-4,CASHDARSHNEKLFF
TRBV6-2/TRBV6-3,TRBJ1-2,CASSSPRGAEAIRGGYTF
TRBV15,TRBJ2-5,CATSRDLRQGETQYF
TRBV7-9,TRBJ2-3,CASSLARDSGRAYTQYF
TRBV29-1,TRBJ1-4,CSVLKPGPYVGLTREKLFF
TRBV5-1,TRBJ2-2,CASAPQAINTGELFF
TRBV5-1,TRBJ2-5,CASTRGAETQYF
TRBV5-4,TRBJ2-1,CASSMGLAGGSSYNEQFF
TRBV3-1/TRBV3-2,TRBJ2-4,CASSLGGAENIQYF
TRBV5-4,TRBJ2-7,CASSPPGTSGSYEQYF
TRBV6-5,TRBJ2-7,CASSRGYEQYF
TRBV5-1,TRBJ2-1,CASSKTSGSSYNEQFF
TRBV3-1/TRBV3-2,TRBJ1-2,CASSPGQGAGYGYTF
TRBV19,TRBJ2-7,CASSPRGRGETRTIYEQYF
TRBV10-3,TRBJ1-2,CAISLGKGATGYGYTF
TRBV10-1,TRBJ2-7,CASSRTGGYLYEQYF
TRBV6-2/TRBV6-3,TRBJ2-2,CASSRDRGQTGELFF
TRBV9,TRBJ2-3,CASSATGTRASTDTQYF